Listed below are T cell receptor beta chains from one sample, sequenced in a study of T cell responses to AZD1222 COVID-19 vaccine. TCRdb's table, derived via immunoSEQ multiplex PCR, lists solely in-frame clones and lacks some. The sample lists more than 150,000 clones; approximately 90% were seen once. The source material was peripheral blood, sampled on day 0 of AZD1222 vaccination. These receptors all come from an adult in good health. Both conserved end residues are part of each CDR3. The D gene is left open where the match is weak. Where a row states a size, it is once, few, many or the class of an expanded clone; other rows omit it.

cdr3_aa: CASAVRSGGETQYF; cdr3_nt: TGTGCCAGCGCTGTCCGGAGCGGGGGGGAGACCCAGTACTTC; d_call: TRBD2; j_call: TRBJ2-5; v_call: TRBV19; clone_size: -
cdr3_aa: CASSFLTPGTGGFGELFF; cdr3_nt: TGTGCCAGCAGCTTCCTCACACCCGGGACAGGGGGCTTCGGGGAGCTGTTTTTT; d_call: TRBD1; j_call: TRBJ2-2; v_call: TRBV7-8; clone_size: -
cdr3_aa: CASSQGQDYGYTF; cdr3_nt: TGTGCCAGCAGCCAAGGGCAGGACTATGGCTACACCTTC; d_call: -; j_call: TRBJ1-2; v_call: TRBV14; clone_size: -
cdr3_aa: CASSFTTRNTEAFF; cdr3_nt: TGTGCCAGCAGTTTCACAACACGGAACACTGAAGCTTTCTTT; d_call: -; j_call: TRBJ1-1; v_call: TRBV6-1; clone_size: -
cdr3_aa: CASPELAAGSGGELFF; cdr3_nt: TGTGCCAGCCCCGAGCTAGCCGCCGGAAGTGGCGGGGAGCTGTTTTTT; d_call: -; j_call: TRBJ2-2; v_call: TRBV11-2; clone_size: -
cdr3_aa: CASSLGTANEKLFF; cdr3_nt: TGTGCCAGCAGCTTAGGGACAGCTAATGAAAAACTGTTTTTT; d_call: -; j_call: TRBJ1-4; v_call: TRBV7-9; clone_size: -
cdr3_aa: CASSRGRREDSYTF; cdr3_nt: TGTGCCAGCAGCCGAGGTCGCCGGGAAGATAGCTACACCTTC; d_call: -; j_call: TRBJ1-2; v_call: TRBV3-1/TRBV3-2; clone_size: -
cdr3_aa: CASSPNSGRGEKLFF; cdr3_nt: TGTGCCAGCAGCCCAAACTCAGGACGCGGTGAAAAACTGTTTTTT; d_call: -; j_call: TRBJ1-4; v_call: TRBV27; clone_size: -
cdr3_aa: CASTRTENTGELFF; cdr3_nt: TGTGCCAGCACGAGGACGGAGAACACCGGGGAGCTGTTTTTT; d_call: -; j_call: TRBJ2-2; v_call: TRBV6-5; clone_size: -
cdr3_aa: CASIHGLAGGDTQYF; cdr3_nt: TGTGCCAGCATCCACGGACTAGCGGGGGGGGATACGCAGTATTTT; d_call: TRBD2; j_call: TRBJ2-3; v_call: TRBV2; clone_size: once
cdr3_aa: CASSFSSGAETQYF; cdr3_nt: TGTGCCAGCAGCTTTAGTTCTGGGGCGGAGACGCAGTATTTT; d_call: -; j_call: TRBJ2-3; v_call: TRBV7-2; clone_size: -
cdr3_aa: CASSPGNQFYGYTF; cdr3_nt: TGTGCCAGCTCCCCAGGGAATCAGTTCTATGGCTACACCTTC; d_call: -; j_call: TRBJ1-2; v_call: TRBV18; clone_size: -
cdr3_aa: CASSTGSRTEAFF; cdr3_nt: TGTGCCAGCAGCACAGGGTCGCGAACTGAAGCTTTCTTT; d_call: -; j_call: TRBJ1-1; v_call: TRBV6-5; clone_size: few
cdr3_aa: CASSLAGAKGYTF; cdr3_nt: TGCGCCAGCAGCTTGGCAGGGGCGAAAGGCTACACCTTC; d_call: -; j_call: TRBJ1-2; v_call: TRBV5-1; clone_size: few
cdr3_aa: CASSPGQAYNEQFF; cdr3_nt: TGCGCCAGCAGTCCCGGACAGGCCTACAATGAGCAGTTCTTC; d_call: TRBD1; j_call: TRBJ2-1; v_call: TRBV4-1; clone_size: -
cdr3_aa: CASRVAQPQHF; cdr3_nt: TGTGCCAGCAGAGTCGCACAGCCCCAGCATTTT; d_call: -; j_call: TRBJ1-5; v_call: TRBV2; clone_size: -
cdr3_aa: CASGLPRGYEQYF; cdr3_nt: TGTGCCAGCGGTCTCCCGCGGGGCTACGAGCAGTACTTC; d_call: -; j_call: TRBJ2-7; v_call: TRBV28; clone_size: once
cdr3_aa: CASSQVVRLRGGYTF; cdr3_nt: TGTGCCAGCAGCCAAGTGGTAAGGTTGAGGGGTGGCTACACCTTC; d_call: -; j_call: TRBJ1-2; v_call: TRBV14; clone_size: few
cdr3_aa: CASSQIAGGNEQFF; cdr3_nt: TGCGCCAGCAGCCAAATAGCGGGGGGAAATGAGCAGTTCTTC; d_call: TRBD2; j_call: TRBJ2-1; v_call: TRBV5-1; clone_size: -
cdr3_aa: CASSPGTGNTIYF; cdr3_nt: TGTGCCAGCAGCCCAGGGACTGGAAACACCATATATTTT; d_call: -; j_call: TRBJ1-3; v_call: TRBV12-3/TRBV12-4; clone_size: once
cdr3_aa: CASSKLTGGNTYEQYF; cdr3_nt: TGTGCCAGCAGCAAATTGACAGGGGGCAACACCTACGAGCAGTACTTC; d_call: TRBD1; j_call: TRBJ2-7; v_call: TRBV28; clone_size: -
cdr3_aa: CASSPAPGLAGELFF; cdr3_nt: TGTGCCAGCTCACCAGCCCCGGGGCTCGCCGGGGAGCTGTTTTTT; d_call: -; j_call: TRBJ2-2; v_call: TRBV18; clone_size: -
cdr3_aa: CASSLEAGELFF; cdr3_nt: TGTGCCAGCAGCTTAGAGGCCGGGGAGCTGTTTTTT; d_call: -; j_call: TRBJ2-2; v_call: TRBV7-9; clone_size: -
cdr3_aa: CASSRSGAQETQYF; cdr3_nt: TGTGCCAGCAGCCGCAGCGGTGCTCAAGAGACCCAGTACTTC; d_call: -; j_call: TRBJ2-5; v_call: TRBV7-2; clone_size: -
cdr3_aa: CASSLALQGGIAFF; cdr3_nt: TGTGCCAGCAGCTTAGCGTTGCAGGGTGGCATCGCTTTCTTT; d_call: -; j_call: TRBJ1-1; v_call: TRBV11-2; clone_size: -
cdr3_aa: CASSLYREQPQHF; cdr3_nt: TGTGCCAGCAGTTTATATAGGGAGCAGCCCCAGCATTTT; d_call: -; j_call: TRBJ1-5; v_call: TRBV27; clone_size: -
cdr3_aa: CASSASGTSNYGYTF; cdr3_nt: TGTGCCAGCAGCGCATCCGGGACAAGTAACTATGGCTACACCTTC; d_call: -; j_call: TRBJ1-2; v_call: TRBV5-5; clone_size: -
cdr3_aa: CASREGGLIAEQYF; cdr3_nt: TGTGCCAGCAGGGAAGGGGGGCTAATCGCCGAGCAGTACTTC; d_call: -; j_call: TRBJ2-7; v_call: TRBV28; clone_size: -
cdr3_aa: CASSEWGSGQPQHF; cdr3_nt: TGTGCCAGCAGTGAATGGGGGAGTGGTCAGCCCCAGCATTTT; d_call: -; j_call: TRBJ1-5; v_call: TRBV6-1; clone_size: once
cdr3_aa: CASSGTGRSTLHF; cdr3_nt: TGTGCCAGCAGTGGTACGGGCCGCAGCACCCTCCACTTT; d_call: -; j_call: TRBJ1-6; v_call: TRBV3-1/TRBV3-2; clone_size: -
cdr3_aa: CASSRGGLVVSYNEQFF; cdr3_nt: TGCGCCAGCAGCCGGGGTGGACTAGTCGTATCCTACAATGAGCAGTTCTTC; d_call: TRBD2; j_call: TRBJ2-1; v_call: TRBV4-1; clone_size: -
cdr3_aa: CAWSPGGGAIGGYQPQHF; cdr3_nt: TGTGCCTGGAGTCCGGGGGGGGGCGCGATCGGAGGTTATCAGCCCCAGCATTTT; d_call: -; j_call: TRBJ1-5; v_call: TRBV30; clone_size: -